The TCR beta chain under discussion was sequenced for a study of technical replicates of blood from a handful of donors. Germline values: CDR1 SGHNT, CDR2 YYREEE (reference sequence). This CDR3 has 16 residues. V was clipped by 5 bases and J by 4 bases; unmatched bases: 13. Libraries were prepared by immunoSEQ multiplex PCR; TCRdb keeps only in-frame clonotypes and omits some of them. The sample contains about 56,000 clones, approximately 92% of which appear only once. This receptor was identified in a human donor in good health. Some clones in this sample may be carry-over from other donors' samples. The V and J genes are TRBV5-4 and TRBJ2-3; 7 bases match TRBD2. The source material was PBMCs. This CDR3 reads CASRSGTAVFPDTQYF. For the CDR3, the DNA is TGTGCCAGCAGAAGCGGGACGGCGGTATTCCCAGATACGCAGTATTTT. Full variable domain (rest looked up from reference TRBV5-4 and TRBJ2-3): ETGVTQSPTHLIKTRGQQVTLRCSSQSGHNTVSWYQQALGQGPQFIFQYYREEENGRGNFPPRFSGLQFPNYSSELNVNALELDDSALYLCASRSGTAVFPDTQYFGPGTRLTVL.